A single sample gave rise to the 11 T cell receptor beta chains below, sequenced in a study of blood T cell repertoires in COVID-19. TCRdb's copy holds only in-frame clones and misses some; the assay was immunoSEQ multiplex PCR. The sample gives 95,000 to 150,000 clones, 60% to 85% of which show up once; 2% to 2.5% is in the top ten. Sample: peripheral blood. These receptors were taken from a man in his 70s with acute or convalescent COVID-19.

By proportion, this clone is medium-sized. The V and J genes are TRBV7-2 and TRBJ1-2; 11 bases match TRBD1. CDR1 is SGHTA, CDR2 FQGNSA, per germline. The CDR3 contains 14 residues. Trimming took 5 bases from V and 8 from J; bases not matched to a gene: 7. This CDR3 is CASSGLRTGGGYTF. For the CDR3, the DNA is TGTGCCAGCAGCGGGCTACGGACAGGGGGCGGCTACACCTTC.

The chain carries TRBV9 and TRBJ1-5; TRBD1 is a possible D gene (6 bases). The CDR3 is 15 residues long. Trimming shortened V by 0 bases and J by 7 bases, and 14 bases separated the two germline ends. The germline CDR1 and CDR2 sequences are SGDLS and YYNGEE. CDR3 nucleotide sequence: TGTGCCAGCAGCGTAGCGGGCAGGGGAGGGCAGCCCCAGCATTTT. Amino acid sequence: CASSVAGRGGQPQHF.

This chain links TRBV18 with TRBJ2-6; a weak D match, TRBD1 (6 bases). The CDR3 has 17 residues. Trimming pared 3 bases from V and 0 bases from J, leaving 12 bases between. Germline loops: CDR1 KGHSH, CDR2 LQKENI. CDR3 loop: CASSPQGPSSGANVLTF. The CDR3 DNA sequence: TGTGCCAGCTCACCCCAGGGGCCAAGCTCTGGGGCCAACGTCCTGACTTTC.

This clone appeared once. The chain carries TRBV7-9 and TRBJ2-6; no reliable D call. Germline V CDR1 and CDR2: SEHNR, FQNEAQ (reference sequence). CDR3 length: 13 amino acids. V lost 5 bases and J lost 1, with 3 bases in between. The CDR3 sequence is CASSHSGANVLTF. DNA of the CDR3: TGTGCCAGCAGCCATTCTGGGGCCAACGTCCTGACTTTC.

The chain uses TRBV19 and TRBJ2-3, with 10 bases aligning to TRBD1. CDR1 and CDR2 from the germline V gene are LNHDA and SQIVND (reference sequence). The CDR3 is made up of 16 amino acids. The trim removed 5 bases at V and 3 bases at J, leaving 8 bases unmatched. CDR3 DNA sequence: TGTGCCAGTAGTGAAAGGGACAGGGGAGCAACAGATACGCAGTATTTT. Its protein is CASSERDRGATDTQYF.

This sequence joins TRBV24-1 and TRBJ2-2; 8 bases are a match to TRBD1. The germline V gene encodes CDR1 KGHDR and CDR2 SFDVKD. V lost 2 bases, J lost 4 bases, and 2 bases stayed unmatched. The CDR3 spans 15 residues. This CDR3 reads CATSDWTGFTGELFF. The DNA for the CDR3 is TGTGCCACCAGTGATTGGACAGGGTTCACCGGGGAGCTGTTTTTT.

The V call is TRBV7-9, the J call TRBJ1-2, with D unresolved. This CDR3 is built from 12 residues. V was clipped by 2 bases and J by 7 bases, with 8 bases between them. Germline CDR1 and CDR2: SEHNR and FQNEAQ (reference sequence). The CDR3 loop is CASSLSEAGYTF. The CDR3 nucleotides are TGTGCCAGCAGCTTATCCGAGGCTGGCTACACCTTC.

The rearrangement links TRBV2 to TRBJ2-5; D perhaps matches TRBD2 (6 bases). The CDR3 contains 13 residues. The germline CDR1 and CDR2 sequences are SNHLY and FYNNEI. The V end lost 7 bases, the J end lost 0 bases, and 9 bases lay between the germline ends. The CDR3 coding sequence is TGTGCCAGCAACCGGGGGTACCAAGAGACCCAGTACTTC. Amino acid sequence: CASNRGYQETQYF.

This chain uses TRBV7-2 with TRBJ2-2; TRBD1 matches at 10 bases. Losses at the gene ends were 4 bases for V and 6 bases for J; bases not matched to a gene: 8. CDR1 and CDR2 from the germline V gene are SGHTA and FQGNSA. The CDR3 runs 16 residues. DNA for the CDR3: TGTGCCAGCAGCTCGTCCGGGACAGGGGTAGCCGGGGAGCTGTTTTTT. Protein sequence: CASSSSGTGVAGELFF.

This CDR3 is CASSQGLAGNNEQFF. CDR3 coding DNA: TGTGCCAGCAGCCAAGGACTAGCGGGGAACAATGAGCAGTTCTTC. This chain links TRBV14 with TRBJ2-1; 11 bases line up with TRBD2. The CDR3 is 15 residues long. Germline values: CDR1 SGHDN, CDR2 FVKESK. Trimming cost V 1 base and J 5 bases; bases outside gene matches: 1.

The chain is built from TRBV2 and TRBJ1-5; possible D gene TRBD1, 6 bases. In germline, CDR1 is SNHLY, CDR2 FYNNEI. The CDR3 covers 14 residues. V lost 4 bases to trimming and J lost 5 bases, with 12 bases between them. As DNA, the CDR3 is TGTGCCAGCAGTGTGGACAGCGGAGATCAGCCCCAGCATTTT. Translation gives CASSVDSGDQPQHF.